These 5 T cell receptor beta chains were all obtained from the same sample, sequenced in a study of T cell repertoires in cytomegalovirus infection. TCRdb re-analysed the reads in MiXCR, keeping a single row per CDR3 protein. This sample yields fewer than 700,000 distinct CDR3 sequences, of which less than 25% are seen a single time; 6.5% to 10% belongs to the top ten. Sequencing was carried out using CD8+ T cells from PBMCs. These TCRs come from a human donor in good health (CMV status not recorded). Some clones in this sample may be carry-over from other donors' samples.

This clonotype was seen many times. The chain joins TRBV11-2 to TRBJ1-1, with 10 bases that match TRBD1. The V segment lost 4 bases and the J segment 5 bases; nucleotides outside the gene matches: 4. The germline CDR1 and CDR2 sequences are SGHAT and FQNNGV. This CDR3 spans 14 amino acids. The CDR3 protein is CASSSWTGGTEAFF. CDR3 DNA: TGTGCCAGCAGCTCTTGGACAGGGGGGACTGAAGCTTTCTTT.

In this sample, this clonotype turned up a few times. Here the CDR3 DNA reads TGCAGTGGACTAGCGGGGGACACCGGGGAGCTGTTTTTT. It encodes CSGLAGDTGELFF. This chain links TRBV20-1 with TRBJ2-2; the match to TRBD2 covers 12 bases. Germline V gene sequence: CDR1 DFQATT, CDR2 SNEGSKA (reference sequence). The CDR3 runs 13 residues. With V trimmed by 7 bases and J by 3 bases, 0 bases remained unmatched.

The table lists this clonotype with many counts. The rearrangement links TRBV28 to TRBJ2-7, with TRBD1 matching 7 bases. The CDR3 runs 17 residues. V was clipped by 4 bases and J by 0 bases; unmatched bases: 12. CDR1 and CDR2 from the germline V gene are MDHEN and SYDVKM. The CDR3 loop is CASSSHRTGVSSYEQYV. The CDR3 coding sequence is TGTGCCAGCAGTTCCCACCGAACAGGGGTAAGCTCCTACGAGCAGTACGTC.

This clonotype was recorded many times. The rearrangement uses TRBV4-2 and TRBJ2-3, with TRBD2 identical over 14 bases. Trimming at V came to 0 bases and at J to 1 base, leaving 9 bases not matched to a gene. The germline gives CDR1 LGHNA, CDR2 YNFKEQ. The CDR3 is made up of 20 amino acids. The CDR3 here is CASSQDFVTSGGAGTDTQYF. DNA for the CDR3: TGTGCCAGCAGCCAAGATTTTGTGACTAGCGGGGGGGCGGGCACAGATACGCAGTATTTT.

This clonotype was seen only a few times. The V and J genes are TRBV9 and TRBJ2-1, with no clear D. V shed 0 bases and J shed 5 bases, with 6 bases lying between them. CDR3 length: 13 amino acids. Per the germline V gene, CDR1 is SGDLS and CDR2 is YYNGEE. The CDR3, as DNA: TGTGCCAGCAGCGTAGGGGTGAACAATGAGCAGTTCTTC. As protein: CASSVGVNNEQFF.